This T cell receptor beta chain was captured by sequencing in a study of cytomegalovirus exposure and HLA in healthy donors. The PCR used 60 Vbeta and 13 Jbeta primers. Sequenced by immunoSEQ multiplex PCR; TCRdb stores in-frame clones only, minus some. Among approximately 150,000 clones listed, around 78% were seen once. The sequence was obtained from a woman in her thirties or forties in good health and CMV-seronegative. Sequencing was carried out using PBMCs.

CDR3 coding DNA: TGTGCCAGCAGTCTAGGCGGGGTGGGCAACTATGGCTACACCTTC. Its protein product is CASSLGGVGNYGYTF. J is TRBJ1-2 and V is TRBV28; D not resolved. V lost 5 bases to trimming and J lost 2 bases, with 15 bases between them. Looked up from germline, CDR1 is MDHEN and CDR2 is SYDVKM. This CDR3 spans 15 amino acids.